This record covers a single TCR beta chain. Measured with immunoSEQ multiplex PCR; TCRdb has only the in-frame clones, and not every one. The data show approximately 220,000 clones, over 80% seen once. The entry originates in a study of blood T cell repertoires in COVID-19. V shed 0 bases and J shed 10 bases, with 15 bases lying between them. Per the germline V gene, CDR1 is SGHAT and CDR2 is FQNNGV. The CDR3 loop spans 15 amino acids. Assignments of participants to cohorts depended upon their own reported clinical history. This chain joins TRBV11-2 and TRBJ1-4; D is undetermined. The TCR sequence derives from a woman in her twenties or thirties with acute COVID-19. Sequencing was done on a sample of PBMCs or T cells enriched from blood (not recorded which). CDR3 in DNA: TGTGCCAGCAGCTTAGAGGCGGTTGTTGTGGGAAAACTGTTTTTT. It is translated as CASSLEAVVVGKLFF.